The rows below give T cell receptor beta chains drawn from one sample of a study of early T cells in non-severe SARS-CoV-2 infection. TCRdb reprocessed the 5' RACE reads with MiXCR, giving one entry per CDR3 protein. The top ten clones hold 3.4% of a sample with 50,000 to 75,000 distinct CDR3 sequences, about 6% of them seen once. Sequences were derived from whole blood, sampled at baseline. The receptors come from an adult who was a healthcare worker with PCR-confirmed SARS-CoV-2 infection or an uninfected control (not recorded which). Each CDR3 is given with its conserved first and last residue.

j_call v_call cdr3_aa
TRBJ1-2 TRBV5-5 CASSPVGRGFTF
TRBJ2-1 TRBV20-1 CSASGSVSLNEQFF
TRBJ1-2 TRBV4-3 CASSQQGNYGYTF
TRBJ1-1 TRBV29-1 CSVENTEVAFF
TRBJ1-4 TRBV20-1 CSAGDRGDEKLFF
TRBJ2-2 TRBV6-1 CASRSTGELFF
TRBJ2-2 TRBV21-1 CASSTRDRGTGELFF
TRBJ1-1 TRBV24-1 CATGGFAFF
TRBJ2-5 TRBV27 CASSFLSSPLKTQYF
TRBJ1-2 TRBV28 CASSAYRGYTF
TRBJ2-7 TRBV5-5 CASSLVQGGEQYF
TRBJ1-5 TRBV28 CASSPPGTANQPQHF
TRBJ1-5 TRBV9 CASSVDQAAEPQHF
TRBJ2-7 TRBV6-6 CASSYRGQGGEQYF
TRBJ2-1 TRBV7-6 CASSLGPPQYSYNEQFF
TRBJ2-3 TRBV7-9 CASSLNSRDTQYF
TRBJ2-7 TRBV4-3 CASSREGGLVPYEQYF
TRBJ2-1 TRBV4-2 CASSHSRGLLEQFF
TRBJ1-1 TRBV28 CASSLEGHYEAFF
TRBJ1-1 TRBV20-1 CSARDLGTGVAEAFF
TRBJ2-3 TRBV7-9 CASSLGPGGLAQYF
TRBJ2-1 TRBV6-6 CASSYPPSSYNEQFF
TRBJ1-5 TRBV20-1 CSARDHKEWSNQPQHF
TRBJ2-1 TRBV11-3 CASSFTSRDEQFF
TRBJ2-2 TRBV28 CASETGVDSGVLFF
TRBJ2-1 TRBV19 CASSIEPPGLAGVSNEQFF
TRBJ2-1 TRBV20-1 CSATSLELTYNEQFF
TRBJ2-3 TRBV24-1 CATSDEHRTDTQYF
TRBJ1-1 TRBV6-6 CATRGATSKAFF
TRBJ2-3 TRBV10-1 CASSLSAGGTDTQYF
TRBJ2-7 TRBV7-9 CASTLIQGTYEQYF
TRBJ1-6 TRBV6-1 CASSEAVGQGSNSPLHF
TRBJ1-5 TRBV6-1 CASSEVRGSSNQPQHF
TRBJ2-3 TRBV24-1 CATSRDGTTDTQYF
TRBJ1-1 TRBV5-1 CASSLMGARNTEAFF
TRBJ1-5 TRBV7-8 CASSLDRQGNGQPQHF
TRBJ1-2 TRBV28 CASSTLPGNGYTF
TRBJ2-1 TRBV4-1 CASSQEYRMYYNEQFF
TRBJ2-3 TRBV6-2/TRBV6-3 CASSYGVAGSPDTQYF